This T cell receptor (beta chain) was sequenced for a study of control samples from healthy donors and cancer patients. Repertoires were generated with immunoSEQ multiplex PCR, while TCRdb's copy carries only in-frame clones and drops some. Of about 65,000 clones listed, approximately 90% are singletons. What was sequenced was PBMCs. This receptor was taken from a woman aged 50 to 65 with colorectal cancer.

CDR3 sequence reads: CASSPGLAADTQYF. CDR3 sequence (DNA): TGTGCCAGCAGCCCGGGACTAGCAGCAGATACGCAGTATTTT. V usage is TRBV7-9 and J usage is TRBJ2-3, with 9 positions matching TRBD2. CDR3 length equals 14 residues. In germline, CDR1 is SEHNR, CDR2 FQNEAQ (reference sequence). J was trimmed by 4 bases and V by 5 bases; bases with no gene match: 4.